A selection of T cell receptor beta chains follows, all from one sample in a study of PD-L1 blockade in urothelial cancer. Sequenced by immunoSEQ multiplex PCR; TCRdb stores in-frame clones only, minus some. The sample lists 50,000 to 55,000 clones, about 80% occurring once. The sample consisted of PBMCs, taken around atezolizumab (anti-PD-L1) treatment. Receptors originate from a man between 65 and 85 years old with urothelial cancer. CDR3s include the opening cysteine and the closing phenylalanine or tryptophan. The D gene is left open where the match is weak. Size values are once, few and many counts, or a class for expanded clones, and some rows have none.

d_call: -; v_call: TRBV13; j_call: TRBJ2-3; clone_size: -; cdr3_aa: CASSLEEQDTQYF; cdr3_nt: TGTGCCAGCAGCTTAGAGGAACAGGATACGCAGTATTTT
d_call: TRBD1; v_call: TRBV11-2; j_call: TRBJ2-5; clone_size: -; cdr3_aa: CASSLEYPGQAIKETQYF; cdr3_nt: TGTGCCAGCAGCTTGGAATATCCGGGACAGGCGATAAAAGAGACCCAGTACTTC
d_call: -; v_call: TRBV2; j_call: TRBJ2-2; clone_size: -; cdr3_aa: CASMKDMNTGELFF; cdr3_nt: TGTGCCAGCATGAAGGACATGAACACCGGGGAGCTGTTTTTT
d_call: -; v_call: TRBV7-2; j_call: TRBJ2-4; clone_size: -; cdr3_aa: CASSLDGSARGNIQYF; cdr3_nt: TGTGCCAGCAGCTTAGACGGCAGCGCTAGAGGAAACATTCAGTACTTC
d_call: TRBD2; v_call: TRBV7-9; j_call: TRBJ2-2; clone_size: -; cdr3_aa: CASSSIQRTSGGGELFF; cdr3_nt: TGTGCCAGCAGCTCAATCCAGCGGACTAGTGGTGGCGGGGAGCTGTTTTTT
d_call: -; v_call: TRBV5-1; j_call: TRBJ2-1; clone_size: -; cdr3_aa: CASSLVARGSYNEQFF; cdr3_nt: TGCGCCAGCAGCTTGGTGGCTAGGGGGTCCTACAATGAGCAGTTCTTC
d_call: TRBD1; v_call: TRBV7-2; j_call: TRBJ1-2; clone_size: -; cdr3_aa: CASSLVGQSYGYTF; cdr3_nt: TGTGCCAGCAGCTTAGTGGGACAGAGTTATGGCTACACCTTC
d_call: -; v_call: TRBV7-9; j_call: TRBJ1-3; clone_size: -; cdr3_aa: CAGGVTSGNTIYF; cdr3_nt: TGTGCCGGAGGAGTCACCTCTGGAAACACCATATATTTT
d_call: -; v_call: TRBV20-1; j_call: TRBJ2-7; clone_size: -; cdr3_aa: CSGMQGNEQYF; cdr3_nt: TGCAGTGGGATGCAGGGGAACGAGCAGTACTTC
d_call: -; v_call: TRBV28; j_call: TRBJ1-4; clone_size: -; cdr3_aa: CASSSQGAEKLFF; cdr3_nt: TGTGCCAGCAGTTCACAGGGCGCCGAAAAACTGTTTTTT
d_call: TRBD2; v_call: TRBV15; j_call: TRBJ2-7; clone_size: -; cdr3_aa: CATSRGSAGTSGGSYEQYF; cdr3_nt: TGTGCCACCAGCAGAGGGAGCGCAGGGACTAGCGGGGGTTCCTACGAGCAGTACTTC
d_call: -; v_call: TRBV5-1; j_call: TRBJ1-2; clone_size: -; cdr3_aa: CASSPSPVEISFYGYTF; cdr3_nt: TGCGCCAGCAGCCCCTCCCCCGTAGAGATTTCTTTCTATGGCTACACCTTC
d_call: -; v_call: TRBV2; j_call: TRBJ1-6; clone_size: -; cdr3_aa: CASSEGGTRLHF; cdr3_nt: TGTGCCAGCAGTGAAGGTGGGACACGGCTCCACTTT
d_call: -; v_call: TRBV6-1; j_call: TRBJ2-3; clone_size: -; cdr3_aa: CALSAGFSTDTQYF; cdr3_nt: TGTGCCTTATCGGCGGGATTCAGCACAGATACGCAGTATTTT
d_call: TRBD1; v_call: TRBV19; j_call: TRBJ2-7; clone_size: -; cdr3_aa: CASSLSGGFYEQYF; cdr3_nt: TGTGCCAGTAGTTTGTCAGGGGGATTCTACGAGCAGTACTTC
d_call: TRBD1; v_call: TRBV7-9; j_call: TRBJ2-7; clone_size: -; cdr3_aa: CASSLRQGYEQYF; cdr3_nt: TGTGCCAGCAGCCTCCGACAGGGCTACGAGCAGTACTTC
d_call: -; v_call: TRBV11-3; j_call: TRBJ1-1; clone_size: -; cdr3_aa: CASSLGSGNTEAFF; cdr3_nt: TGTGCCAGCAGCTTAGGGTCAGGGAACACTGAAGCTTTCTTT
d_call: -; v_call: TRBV9; j_call: TRBJ1-1; clone_size: -; cdr3_aa: CASSVGSQGGTEAFF; cdr3_nt: TGTGCCAGCAGCGTAGGTAGCCAGGGAGGAACTGAAGCTTTCTTT
d_call: TRBD1; v_call: TRBV5-5; j_call: TRBJ2-7; clone_size: -; cdr3_aa: CASSSGTEIYEQYF; cdr3_nt: TGTGCCAGCAGCTCTGGGACAGAGATCTACGAGCAGTACTTC
d_call: -; v_call: TRBV27; j_call: TRBJ2-3; clone_size: -; cdr3_aa: CASRPGGARTDTQYF; cdr3_nt: TGTGCCAGCAGGCCTGGCGGGGCCCGCACAGATACGCAGTATTTT
d_call: -; v_call: TRBV5-1; j_call: TRBJ1-5; clone_size: medium-sized; cdr3_aa: CASSLDGQPQHF; cdr3_nt: TGCGCCAGCAGCTTGGACGGTCAGCCCCAGCATTTT
d_call: -; v_call: TRBV7-8; j_call: TRBJ2-1; clone_size: few; cdr3_aa: CASSSDIAYNEQFF; cdr3_nt: TGTGCCAGCAGCTCCGACATCGCCTACAATGAGCAGTTCTTC
d_call: TRBD2; v_call: TRBV10-1; j_call: TRBJ2-5; clone_size: -; cdr3_aa: CASSDYGTSGSGVQGETQYF; cdr3_nt: TGCGCCAGCAGTGACTATGGGACTAGCGGGAGTGGGGTACAGGGAGAGACCCAGTACTTC
d_call: TRBD1; v_call: TRBV18; j_call: TRBJ1-1; clone_size: -; cdr3_aa: CASSRTGGVGTEAFF; cdr3_nt: TGTGCCAGCTCTCGCACAGGGGGCGTTGGCACTGAAGCTTTCTTT
d_call: -; v_call: TRBV6-1; j_call: TRBJ1-5; clone_size: few; cdr3_aa: CASSGAKDQPQHF; cdr3_nt: TGTGCCAGCAGTGGGGCTAAGGATCAGCCCCAGCATTTT
d_call: -; v_call: TRBV9; j_call: TRBJ2-2; clone_size: -; cdr3_aa: CASSVGPGERAGELFF; cdr3_nt: TGTGCCAGCAGCGTTGGGCCAGGGGAACGAGCCGGGGAGCTGTTTTTT
d_call: -; v_call: TRBV7-2; j_call: TRBJ1-2; clone_size: -; cdr3_aa: CASSLWEGKVNYGYTF; cdr3_nt: TGTGCCAGCAGCTTATGGGAGGGAAAGGTTAACTATGGCTACACCTTC
d_call: TRBD1; v_call: TRBV5-1; j_call: TRBJ1-2; clone_size: -; cdr3_aa: CASFPGQGLYGYTF; cdr3_nt: TGCGCCAGCTTTCCGGGACAGGGACTCTATGGCTACACCTTC
d_call: -; v_call: TRBV5-4; j_call: TRBJ2-7; clone_size: -; cdr3_aa: CASSLDQVSYEQYF; cdr3_nt: TGTGCCAGCAGCTTGGATCAGGTTTCCTACGAGCAGTACTTC
d_call: -; v_call: TRBV5-4; j_call: TRBJ2-3; clone_size: -; cdr3_aa: CASSPLGGKGTDTQYF; cdr3_nt: TGTGCCAGCAGCCCTTTGGGGGGTAAGGGCACAGATACGCAGTATTTT
d_call: -; v_call: TRBV6-6; j_call: TRBJ2-7; clone_size: once; cdr3_aa: CASSKTTYEQYF; cdr3_nt: TGTGCCAGCAGTAAAACTACCTACGAGCAGTACTTC
d_call: TRBD1; v_call: TRBV28; j_call: TRBJ1-5; clone_size: -; cdr3_aa: CASSHLRDSLSQPQHF; cdr3_nt: TGTGCCAGCAGCCATCTCCGGGACAGCCTCAGTCAGCCCCAGCATTTT
d_call: TRBD2; v_call: TRBV9; j_call: TRBJ2-5; clone_size: -; cdr3_aa: CASSFSGGAAETQYF; cdr3_nt: TGTGCCAGCAGCTTTAGCGGGGGGGCGGCTGAGACCCAGTACTTC
d_call: -; v_call: TRBV4-2; j_call: TRBJ1-2; clone_size: few; cdr3_aa: CASSQDRASSNYGYTF; cdr3_nt: TGTGCCAGCAGCCAAGATCGAGCTTCTTCTAACTATGGCTACACCTTC
d_call: -; v_call: TRBV28; j_call: TRBJ2-2; clone_size: few; cdr3_aa: CASRGPGTGELFF; cdr3_nt: TGTGCCAGCAGGGGGCCGGGCACCGGGGAGCTGTTTTTT
d_call: -; v_call: TRBV7-2; j_call: TRBJ2-5; clone_size: -; cdr3_aa: CASSLEWSGARGETQYF; cdr3_nt: TGTGCCAGCAGCTTAGAGTGGTCGGGAGCCCGTGGGGAGACCCAGTACTTC
d_call: -; v_call: TRBV18; j_call: TRBJ1-2; clone_size: -; cdr3_aa: CASSQQAPSLANYGYTF; cdr3_nt: TGTGCCAGCTCACAACAGGCCCCGAGTTTAGCTAACTATGGCTACACCTTC
d_call: TRBD2; v_call: TRBV7-2; j_call: TRBJ2-3; clone_size: -; cdr3_aa: CASSSTSGGSTDTQYF; cdr3_nt: TGTGCCAGCAGCTCGACTAGCGGGGGCTCAACAGATACGCAGTATTTT
d_call: -; v_call: TRBV20-1; j_call: TRBJ1-1; clone_size: -; cdr3_aa: CSARNEGEAFF; cdr3_nt: TGCAGTGCTAGAAACGAGGGCGAAGCTTTCTTT
d_call: -; v_call: TRBV7-8; j_call: TRBJ2-5; clone_size: -; cdr3_aa: CASSRSGTSQETQYF; cdr3_nt: TGTGCCAGCAGCAGATCCGGGACATCCCAAGAGACCCAGTACTTC
d_call: TRBD2; v_call: TRBV6-5; j_call: TRBJ2-5; clone_size: -; cdr3_aa: CASRSRLAKQETQYF; cdr3_nt: TGTGCCAGCAGGAGCCGACTAGCGAAGCAAGAGACCCAGTACTTC
d_call: -; v_call: TRBV29-1; j_call: TRBJ2-4; clone_size: -; cdr3_aa: CSVAPQENIQYF; cdr3_nt: TGCAGCGTTGCCCCCCAGGAAAACATTCAGTACTTC
d_call: -; v_call: TRBV6-6; j_call: TRBJ2-7; clone_size: -; cdr3_aa: CASSPAPGIAYEQYF; cdr3_nt: TGTGCCAGCAGCCCTGCCCCGGGGATTGCCTACGAGCAGTACTTC
d_call: -; v_call: TRBV7-2; j_call: TRBJ2-3; clone_size: -; cdr3_aa: CASSSPLDSTDTQYF; cdr3_nt: TGTGCCAGCAGCTCCCCCCTAGATAGCACAGATACGCAGTATTTT
d_call: TRBD1; v_call: TRBV6-1; j_call: TRBJ2-1; clone_size: -; cdr3_aa: CASRQGPYNEQFF; cdr3_nt: TGTGCCTCGAGACAGGGACCCTACAATGAGCAGTTCTTC
d_call: TRBD1; v_call: TRBV28; j_call: TRBJ1-2; clone_size: -; cdr3_aa: CASSEKRTGGYGYTF; cdr3_nt: TGTGCCAGCAGTGAGAAGAGGACAGGGGGCTATGGCTACACCTTC
d_call: -; v_call: TRBV15; j_call: TRBJ2-7; clone_size: -; cdr3_aa: CATGRGASYEQYF; cdr3_nt: TGTGCCACCGGCAGGGGGGCCTCCTACGAGCAGTACTTC
d_call: -; v_call: TRBV9; j_call: TRBJ2-5; clone_size: few; cdr3_aa: CASSASQETQYF; cdr3_nt: TGTGCCAGCAGCGCCTCCCAAGAGACCCAGTACTTC
d_call: TRBD1; v_call: TRBV12-5; j_call: TRBJ1-1; clone_size: once; cdr3_aa: CASSTGGTEAFF; cdr3_nt: TGTGCTAGTTCTACAGGGGGCACTGAAGCTTTCTTT
d_call: TRBD1; v_call: TRBV5-4; j_call: TRBJ1-2; clone_size: -; cdr3_aa: CASSPQQGAPDYGYTF; cdr3_nt: TGTGCCAGCAGCCCCCAGCAGGGGGCGCCGGACTATGGCTACACCTTC
d_call: TRBD1; v_call: TRBV18; j_call: TRBJ1-2; clone_size: -; cdr3_aa: CASSPGQGGNYGYTF; cdr3_nt: TGTGCCAGCTCACCGGGACAGGGGGGTAACTATGGCTACACCTTC
d_call: -; v_call: TRBV9; j_call: TRBJ2-1; clone_size: -; cdr3_aa: CASSVGAGSNEQFF; cdr3_nt: TGTGCCAGCAGCGTAGGCGCCGGGTCGAATGAGCAGTTCTTC
d_call: -; v_call: TRBV2; j_call: TRBJ2-5; clone_size: -; cdr3_aa: CASSVPGGIGETQYF; cdr3_nt: TGTGCCAGCAGTGTGCCGGGGGGCATTGGGGAGACCCAGTACTTC
d_call: -; v_call: TRBV27; j_call: TRBJ2-2; clone_size: -; cdr3_aa: CASSSYTGELFF; cdr3_nt: TGTGCCAGCAGTTCATACACCGGGGAGCTGTTTTTT
d_call: -; v_call: TRBV29-1; j_call: TRBJ1-1; clone_size: -; cdr3_aa: CSVHRDVYTEAFF; cdr3_nt: TGCAGCGTTCACAGGGATGTGTACACTGAAGCTTTCTTT
d_call: -; v_call: TRBV7-2; j_call: TRBJ2-1; clone_size: once; cdr3_aa: CASSPGGYNEQFF; cdr3_nt: TGTGCCAGCAGCCCCGGAGGCTACAATGAGCAGTTCTTC